The 19 T cell receptor beta chains given below trace back to one sample, sequenced in a study of blood T cell repertoires in COVID-19. Assay used: immunoSEQ multiplex PCR; TCRdb lists only in-frame clones, some missing. The top ten clones hold 0.95% to 1.1% of a sample with 300,000 to 450,000 clones, 85% to 90% of them seen once. The source material was PBMCs or T cells enriched from blood (not recorded which). Receptors originate from a young man who had recovered from COVID-19.

The chain is built from TRBV25-1 and TRBJ2-1, with D maybe TRBD1 (6 bases). In germline, CDR1 is MGHDK, CDR2 SYGVNS. The CDR3 is 15 residues long. Trimming removed 8 bases from V and 6 bases from J, with 20 bases in between. The CDR3 coding sequence is TGTGCCAGCGTACGGAATACCGGGACAATCAATGAGCAGTTCTTC. Its translation: CASVRNTGTINEQFF. The full variable domain, completed using reference TRBV25-1 and TRBJ2-1, is EADIYQTPRYLVIGTGKKITLECSQTMGHDKMYWYQQDPGMELHLIHYSYGVNSTEKGDLSSESTVSRIRTEHFPLTLESARPSHTSQYLCASVRNTGTINEQFFGPGTRLTVL.

This sequence joins TRBV19 and TRBJ1-2, with D hard to call. The CDR3 is 15 residues long. The germline V gene has CDR1 LNHDA and CDR2 SQIVND (reference sequence). V lost 5 bases, J lost 2 bases, and 15 bases lay in between. Written as DNA, the CDR3 is TGTGCCAGTAGTCCAGACATCGGCGCGAACTATGGCTACACCTTC. Protein: CASSPDIGANYGYTF.

The chain links TRBV18 to TRBJ1-2; the D gene is possibly TRBD1 (5 bases). The CDR3 contains 16 residues. Germline CDR1 KGHSH, CDR2 LQKENI. Trimming took off 2 bases at V and 3 bases at J, with 16 bases between the two ends. The CDR3 DNA reads TGTGCCAGCTCACCAAACCCCCTTGGAGGGGACTATGGCTACACCTTC. Its translation is CASSPNPLGGDYGYTF.

This chain joins TRBV28 and TRBJ1-2; possibly TRBD1 for D (5 bases). The germline V gene has CDR1 MDHEN and CDR2 SYDVKM. The V end lost 5 bases, the J end lost 1 base, and 17 bases lay between the germline ends. CDR3 size: 16 residues. For the CDR3, the DNA is TGTGCCAGCAGTACGGCTCAGGGTTCAGTTAACTATGGCTACACCTTC. Protein sequence: CASSTAQGSVNYGYTF.

The chain is built from TRBV11-3 and TRBJ2-2, with 14 bases fitting TRBD2. In germline, CDR1 is SGHNT, CDR2 YENEEA. The junction had 6 bases not matched to a gene; V was cut back by 5 bases and J by 7 bases. CDR3 length equals 16 residues. CDR3 nucleotide sequence: TGTGCCAGCAGCGAGACTAGCGGGAGGGCCGGCGGGGAGCTGTTTTTT. Protein: CASSETSGRAGGELFF.

This chain links TRBV6-2 or TRBV6-3 with TRBJ1-1; 8 positions match TRBD1. CDR1 and CDR2 (germline): MNHEY, SVGEGT. The CDR3 has 17 amino acids. J was trimmed by 7 bases and V by 2 bases; bases with no gene match: 15. The CDR3 DNA is TGTGCCAGCAGTTACGGGTGGCCGACAGGGGTGGAGATTGAAGCTTTCTTT. Residues: CASSYGWPTGVEIEAFF.

The chain is built from TRBV9 and TRBJ1-3; tentative D call: TRBD1 (5 bases). The CDR3 length is 17 residues. Germline V gives CDR1 SGDLS, CDR2 YYNGEE. The V end was cut by 3 bases, the J end by 2 bases, with 18 bases between. CDR3 nucleotide sequence: TGTGCCAGCAGCGCAAGGGGTCGGAGGGATGCTGGAAACACCATATATTTT. Protein product: CASSARGRRDAGNTIYF.

J is TRBJ2-2 and V is TRBV5-1, with 7 bases aligning to TRBD1. There are 14 residues in the CDR3. Germline assignment: CDR1 SGHRS and CDR2 YFSETQ. The trim removed 2 bases at V and 4 bases at J, leaving 2 bases unmatched. CDR3 coding DNA: TGCGCCAGCAGCTTTACAGGGGTCACCGGGGAGCTGTTTTTT. Protein sequence: CASSFTGVTGELFF.

This rearrangement joins TRBV29-1 to TRBJ1-2, with a weak D call TRBD1 (5 bases). Germline-derived CDR1 and CDR2 are SQVTM and ANQGSEA. The CDR3 sequence is 11 residues long. The germline V and J ends were trimmed by 6 bases and 8 bases, with 13 bases remaining between them. The CDR3 bases are TGCAGCGTCAGGGAGGGCGTCGGCTACACCTTC. Translation gives CSVREGVGYTF.

This chain links TRBV4-3 with TRBJ2-7; maybe TRBD1 (6 bases). The length of the CDR3 is 13 residues. In germline, CDR1 is LGHNA, CDR2 YSLEER. V lost 0 bases to trimming and J lost 9 bases, with 12 bases between them. CDR3 nucleotides: TGCGCCAGCAGCCAAGAGAAACTAGGGGGGCAGTACTTC. Translation gives CASSQEKLGGQYF.

This chain uses TRBV5-1 with TRBJ1-6; D gene uncertain. Per germline, CDR1 SGHRS and CDR2 YFSETQ. There are 14 residues in the CDR3. Trimming removed 2 bases from V and 7 bases from J, with 10 bases in between. In DNA form, the CDR3 reads TGCGCCAGCAGCTTACCAGGTCCGAATTCACCCCTCCACTTT. Its protein is CASSLPGPNSPLHF.

This chain uses TRBV5-8 with TRBJ1-5, with 9 bases identical to TRBD1. This CDR3 is built from 18 residues. Germline V gene lookup returns CDR1 SGHTS and CDR2 YDEGEE. Trimming removed 4 bases from V and 6 bases from J; junction bases left unmatched: 17. The CDR3 nucleotides are TGTGCCAGCAGCCTGGGGACAGGGTCCGGGATCAAGGGTCAGCCCCAGCATTTT. This translates into CASSLGTGSGIKGQPQHF.

This clone was observed a single time. The chain links TRBV19 to TRBJ1-1, with TRBD1 matching over 7 bases. Trimming cost V 5 bases and J 3 bases; bases outside gene matches: 18. Germline assignment: CDR1 LNHDA and CDR2 SQIVND (reference sequence). CDR3 length: 18 residues. The CDR3 coding sequence is TGTGCCAGTAGTCCACCCGGCCACAGGGGCTTCGGGGACACTGAAGCTTTCTTT. It translates to CASSPPGHRGFGDTEAFF.

The chain links TRBV19 to TRBJ1-5; D is possibly TRBD1 (5 bases). V lost 5 bases and J 13 bases, leaving 24 bases between the germline ends. This CDR3 has 15 residues. Germline loops: CDR1 LNHDA, CDR2 SQIVND (reference sequence). CDR3 DNA sequence: TGTGCCAGTAGTCAACTGGGGGGAGGGCACCGACGGCAGCATTTT. Protein product: CASSQLGGGHRRQHF.

The count of this clone is one. Other DNA sequences from this sample encode an identical CDR3 as well. The chain is built from TRBV5-1 and TRBJ1-5, with a tentative D call TRBD1 (5 bases). CDR1 and CDR2 from the germline V gene are SGHRS and YFSETQ. Trimming stripped 4 bases from V and 4 bases from J, with 12 bases between. The CDR3 consists of 14 residues. CDR3 sequence reads: CASSPTGGNQPQHF. DNA for the CDR3: TGCGCCAGCAGCCCCACGGGGGGGAATCAGCCCCAGCATTTT.

The CDR3 DNA sequence: TGTGCCAGCAGCCAACTCATGAACACTGAAGCTTTCTTT. Translating it yields CASSQLMNTEAFF. The gene calls are TRBV6-5 and TRBJ1-1; D unresolved. Germline V lookup: CDR1 MNHEY, CDR2 SVGAGI. The CDR3 covers 13 residues. The V gene lost 6 bases and the J gene lost 0 bases, with 8 bases spanning the gap.

This clone was picked up a small number of times. The chain carries TRBV7-2 and TRBJ1-2; no clear D gene. The CDR3 runs to 13 residues. With 2 bases removed from V and 8 bases from J, the gap between germline ends came to 12 bases. Germline CDR1 reads SGHTA; CDR2 reads FQGNSA. CDR3 loop: CASSLSSERGYTF. The CDR3 DNA follows: TGTGCCAGCAGCTTATCGTCTGAGCGGGGCTACACCTTC. The full variable domain, with the rest looked up from reference TRBV7-2 and TRBJ1-2, is GAGVSQSPSNKVTEKGKDVELRCDPISGHTALYWYRQSLGQGLEFLIYFQGNSAPDKSGLPSDRFSAERTGGSVSTLTIQRTQQEDSAVYLCASSLSSERGYTFGSGTRLTVV.

The V call is TRBV27, the J call TRBJ2-7; 10 bases fit TRBD1. V gave up 6 bases and J gave up 4 bases; unmatched junction bases: 9. CDR3 length: 15 residues. The germline V gene encodes CDR1 MNHEY and CDR2 SMNVEV (reference sequence). The CDR3 bases are TGTGCCAGCAGCCAAGGACAGGGGGGATTTTACGAGCAGTACTTC. Protein sequence: CASSQGQGGFYEQYF.

This clone showed up just once. V and J are TRBV7-6 and TRBJ1-1, with D possibly matching TRBD1 (6 bases). Trimming stripped 4 bases from V and 11 bases from J, with 14 bases between. Per the germline V gene, CDR1 is SGHVS and CDR2 is FNYEAQ. The CDR3 covers 12 residues. The CDR3 loop reads CASSSPAGEAFF. The CDR3 DNA sequence: TGTGCCAGCAGCTCCCCGGCAGGGGAGGCTTTCTTT.